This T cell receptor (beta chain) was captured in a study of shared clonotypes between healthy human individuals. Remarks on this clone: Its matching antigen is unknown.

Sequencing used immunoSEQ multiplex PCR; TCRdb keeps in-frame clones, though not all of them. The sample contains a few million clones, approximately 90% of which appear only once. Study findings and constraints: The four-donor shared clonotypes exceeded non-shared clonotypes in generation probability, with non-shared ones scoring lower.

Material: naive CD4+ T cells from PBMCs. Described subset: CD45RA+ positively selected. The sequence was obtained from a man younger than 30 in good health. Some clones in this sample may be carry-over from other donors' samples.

The CDR3 DNA sequence: TGCAGTGGACAGGCGATCTACGAGCAGTACTTC. Protein product: CSGQAIYEQYF. J is TRBJ2-7 and V is TRBV20-1, with D possibly TRBD1 on 6 matching bases. V gave up 7 bases and J gave up 3 bases, with 10 bases separating them. Germline V gives CDR1 DFQATT, CDR2 SNEGSKA (reference sequence). The CDR3 has 11 residues.